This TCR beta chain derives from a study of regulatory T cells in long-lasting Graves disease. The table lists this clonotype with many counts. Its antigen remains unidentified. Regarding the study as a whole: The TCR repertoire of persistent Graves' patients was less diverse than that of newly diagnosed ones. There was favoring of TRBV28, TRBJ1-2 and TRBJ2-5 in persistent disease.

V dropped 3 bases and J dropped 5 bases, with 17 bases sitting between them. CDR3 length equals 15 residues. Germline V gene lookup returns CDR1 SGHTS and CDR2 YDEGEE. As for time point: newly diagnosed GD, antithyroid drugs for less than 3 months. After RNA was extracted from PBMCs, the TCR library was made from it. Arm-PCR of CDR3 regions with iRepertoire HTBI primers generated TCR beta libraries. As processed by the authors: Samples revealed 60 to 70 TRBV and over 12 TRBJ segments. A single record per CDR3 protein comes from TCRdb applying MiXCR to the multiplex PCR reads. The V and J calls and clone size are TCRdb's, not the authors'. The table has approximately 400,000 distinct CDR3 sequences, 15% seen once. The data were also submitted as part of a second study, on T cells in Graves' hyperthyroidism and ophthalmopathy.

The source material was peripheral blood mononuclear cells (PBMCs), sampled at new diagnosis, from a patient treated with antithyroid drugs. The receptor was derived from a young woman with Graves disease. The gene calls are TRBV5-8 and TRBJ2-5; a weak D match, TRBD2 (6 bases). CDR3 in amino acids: CASSYTGTETETQYF. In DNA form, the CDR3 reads TGTGCCAGCAGCTATACCGGGACTGAAACGGAGACCCAGTACTTC.